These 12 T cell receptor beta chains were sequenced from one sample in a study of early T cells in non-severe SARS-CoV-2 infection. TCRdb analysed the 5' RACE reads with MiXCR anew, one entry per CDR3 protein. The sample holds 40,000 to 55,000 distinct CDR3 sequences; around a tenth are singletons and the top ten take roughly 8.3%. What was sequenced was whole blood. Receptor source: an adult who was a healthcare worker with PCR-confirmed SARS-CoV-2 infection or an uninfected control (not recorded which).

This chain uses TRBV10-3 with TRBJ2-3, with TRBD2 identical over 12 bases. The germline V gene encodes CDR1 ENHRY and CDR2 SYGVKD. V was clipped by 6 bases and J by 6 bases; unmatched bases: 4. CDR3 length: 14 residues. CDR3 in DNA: TGTGCCATCAGCCTAGCGGGAGGGATGGATACGCAGTATTTT. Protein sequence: CAISLAGGMDTQYF.

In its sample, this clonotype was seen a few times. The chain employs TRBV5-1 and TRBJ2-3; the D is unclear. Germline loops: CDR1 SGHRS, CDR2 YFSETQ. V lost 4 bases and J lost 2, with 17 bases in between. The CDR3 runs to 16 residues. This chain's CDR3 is CASSAGTFRATDTQYF. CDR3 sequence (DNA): TGCGCCAGCAGCGCCGGCACCTTTCGAGCCACAGATACGCAGTATTTT.

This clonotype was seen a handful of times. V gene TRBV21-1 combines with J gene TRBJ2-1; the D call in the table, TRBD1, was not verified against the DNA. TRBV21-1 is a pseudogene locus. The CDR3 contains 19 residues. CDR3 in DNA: TGTGCCAGCAGCAAAGCGCTTTGTGGGACCCCCAACACCTACAATGAGCAGTTCTTC. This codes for CASSKALCGTPNTYNEQFF.

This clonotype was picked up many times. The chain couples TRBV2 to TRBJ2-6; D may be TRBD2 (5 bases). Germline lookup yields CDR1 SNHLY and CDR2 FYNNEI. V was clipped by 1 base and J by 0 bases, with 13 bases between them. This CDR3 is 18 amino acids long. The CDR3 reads CASSEGPLGLSGANVLTF. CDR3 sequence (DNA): TGTGCCAGCAGTGAAGGACCTCTTGGACTCTCTGGGGCCAACGTCCTGACTTTC.

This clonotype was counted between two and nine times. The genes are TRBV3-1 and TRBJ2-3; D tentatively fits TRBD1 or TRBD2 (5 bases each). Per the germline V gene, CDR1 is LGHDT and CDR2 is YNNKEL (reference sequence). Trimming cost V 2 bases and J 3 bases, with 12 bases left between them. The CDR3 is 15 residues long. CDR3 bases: TGTGCCAGCAGCCAATCCGGGACGGGTACAGATACGCAGTATTTT. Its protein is CASSQSGTGTDTQYF.

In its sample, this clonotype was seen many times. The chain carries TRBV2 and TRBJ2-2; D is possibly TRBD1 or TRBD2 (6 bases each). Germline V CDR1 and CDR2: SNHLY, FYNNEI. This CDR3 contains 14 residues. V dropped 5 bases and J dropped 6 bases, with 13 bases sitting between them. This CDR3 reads CASSYQGRPGELFF. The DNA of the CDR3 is TGTGCCAGCAGTTATCAGGGGAGGCCCGGGGAGCTGTTTTTT.

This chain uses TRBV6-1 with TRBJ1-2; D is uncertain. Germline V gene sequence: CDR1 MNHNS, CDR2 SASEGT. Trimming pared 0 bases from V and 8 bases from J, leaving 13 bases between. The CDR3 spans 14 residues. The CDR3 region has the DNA TGTGCCAGCAGTGAAGCAGAGGGCACTGCCGGCTACACCTTC. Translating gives CASSEAEGTAGYTF.

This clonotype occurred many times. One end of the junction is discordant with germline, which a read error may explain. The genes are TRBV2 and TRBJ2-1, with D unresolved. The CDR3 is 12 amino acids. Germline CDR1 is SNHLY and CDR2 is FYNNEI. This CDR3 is CASREVYNEQFF. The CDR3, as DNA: TGTGCCAGCAGGGAAGTGTACAATGAGCAGTTCTTC.

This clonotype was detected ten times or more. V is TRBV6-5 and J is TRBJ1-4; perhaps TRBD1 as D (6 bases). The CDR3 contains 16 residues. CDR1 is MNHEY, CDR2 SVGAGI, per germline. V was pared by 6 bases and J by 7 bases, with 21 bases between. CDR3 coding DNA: TGTGCCAGCAGCAAACGACCCAGGGGTTGGAGTGAAAAACTGTTTTTT. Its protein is CASSKRPRGWSEKLFF.

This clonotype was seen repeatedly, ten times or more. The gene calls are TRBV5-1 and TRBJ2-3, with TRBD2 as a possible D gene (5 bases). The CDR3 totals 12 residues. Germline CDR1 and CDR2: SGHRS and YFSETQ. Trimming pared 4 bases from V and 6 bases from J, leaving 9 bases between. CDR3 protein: CASSPQRDTQYF. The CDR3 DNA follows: TGCGCCAGCAGCCCCCAGCGGGATACGCAGTATTTT. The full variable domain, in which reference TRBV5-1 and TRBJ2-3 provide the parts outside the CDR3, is KAGVTQTPRYLIKTRGQQVTLSCSPISGHRSVSWYQQTPGQGLQFLFEYFSETQRNKGNFPGRFSGRQFSNSRSEMNVSTLELGDSALYLCASSPQRDTQYFGPGTRLTVL.

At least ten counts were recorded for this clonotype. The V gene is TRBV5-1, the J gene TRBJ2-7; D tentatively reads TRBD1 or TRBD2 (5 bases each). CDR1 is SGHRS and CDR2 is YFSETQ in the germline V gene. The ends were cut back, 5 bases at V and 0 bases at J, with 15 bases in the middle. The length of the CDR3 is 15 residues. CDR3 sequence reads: CASRPGTSSSYEQYF. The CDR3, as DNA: TGCGCCAGCAGGCCCGGGACGTCGAGCTCCTACGAGCAGTACTTC.

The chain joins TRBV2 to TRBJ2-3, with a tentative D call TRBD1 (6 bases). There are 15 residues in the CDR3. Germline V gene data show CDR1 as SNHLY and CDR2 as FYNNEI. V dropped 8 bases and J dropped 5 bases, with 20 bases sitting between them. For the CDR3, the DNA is TGTGCCAGCCTTGGGGGCGGCGGCCGGGGAGATACGCAGTATTTT. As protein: CASLGGGGRGDTQYF.